This T cell receptor beta chain derives from a study of blood T cell repertoires in COVID-19. A single count supports this clone. Per the study methods: Counts of nucleated cells, estimated from reference gene primer amplification, were obtained. Assay: immunoSEQ multiplex PCR; the TCRdb copy retains only in-frame clones and omits some. The DNA was the basis for D and trimming; V, J and clone size are from that table. The sample records 150,000 or so clones, approximately 87% being singletons. Germline CDR1 SGHTA, CDR2 FQGNSA. This CDR3 has 15 residues. The germline V and J ends were trimmed by 1 base and 1 base, with 8 bases remaining between them.

The V gene is TRBV7-2, the J gene TRBJ2-1; D gene uncertain. The sample comprised peripheral blood. The TCR sequence derives from a woman between 70 and 85 years old with COVID-19, enrolled during active disease. The CDR3 is CASSLETVSYNEQFF. The CDR3, as DNA: TGTGCCAGCAGCTTAGAGACTGTATCCTACAATGAGCAGTTCTTC.